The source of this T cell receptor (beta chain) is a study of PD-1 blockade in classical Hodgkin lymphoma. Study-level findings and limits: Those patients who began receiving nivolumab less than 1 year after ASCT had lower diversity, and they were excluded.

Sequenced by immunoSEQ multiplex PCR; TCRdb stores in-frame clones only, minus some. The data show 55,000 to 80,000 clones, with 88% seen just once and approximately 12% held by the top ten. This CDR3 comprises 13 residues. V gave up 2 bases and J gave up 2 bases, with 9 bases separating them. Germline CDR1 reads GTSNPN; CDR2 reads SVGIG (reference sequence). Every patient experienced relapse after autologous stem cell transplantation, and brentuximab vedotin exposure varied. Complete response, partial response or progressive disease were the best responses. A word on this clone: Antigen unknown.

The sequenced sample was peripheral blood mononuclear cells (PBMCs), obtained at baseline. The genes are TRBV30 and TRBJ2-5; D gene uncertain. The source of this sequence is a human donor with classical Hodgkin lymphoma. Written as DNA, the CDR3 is TGTGCCTGGAGTTTGGGAAATCAAGAGACCCAGTACTTC. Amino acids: CAWSLGNQETQYF.